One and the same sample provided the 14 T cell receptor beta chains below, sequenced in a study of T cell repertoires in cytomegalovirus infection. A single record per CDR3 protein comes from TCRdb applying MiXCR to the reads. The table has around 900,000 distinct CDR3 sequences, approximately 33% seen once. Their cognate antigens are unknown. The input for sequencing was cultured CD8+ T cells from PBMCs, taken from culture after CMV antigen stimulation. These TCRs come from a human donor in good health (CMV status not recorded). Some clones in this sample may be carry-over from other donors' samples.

CDR3 bases: TGTGCCAGCACCATTAAGGACAATGAGCAGTTCTTC. Its translation is CASTIKDNEQFF. The chain combines TRBV7-9 with TRBJ2-1; D is uncertain. The CDR3 runs to 12 residues. The V gene's germline CDR1 is SEHNR and CDR2 FQNEAQ (reference sequence). Trimming left V 7 bases short and J 5 bases short, with 9 bases between. The whole variable domain, filled in from reference TRBV7-9 and TRBJ2-1, reads DTGVSQNPRHKITKRGQNVTFRCDPISEHNRLYWYRQTLGQGPEFLTYFQNEAQLEKSRLLSDRFSAERPKGSFSTLEIQRTEQGDSAMYLCASTIKDNEQFFGPGTRLTVL.

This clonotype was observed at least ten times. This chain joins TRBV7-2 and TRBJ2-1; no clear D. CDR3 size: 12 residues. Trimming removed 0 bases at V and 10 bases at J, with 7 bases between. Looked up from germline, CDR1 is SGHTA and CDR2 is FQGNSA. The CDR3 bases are TGTGCCAGCAGCTTAGCGGGAAAGGAGCAGTTCTTC. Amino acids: CASSLAGKEQFF.

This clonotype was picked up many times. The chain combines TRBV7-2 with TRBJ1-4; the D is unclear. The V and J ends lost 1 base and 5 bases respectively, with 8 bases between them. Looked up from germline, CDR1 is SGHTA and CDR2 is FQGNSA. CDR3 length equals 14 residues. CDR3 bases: TGTGCCAGCAGCTTAGGAGGGTACAATGAAAAACTGTTTTTT. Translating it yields CASSLGGYNEKLFF. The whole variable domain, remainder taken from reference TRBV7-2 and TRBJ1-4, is GAGVSQSPSNKVTEKGKDVELRCDPISGHTALYWYRQSLGQGLEFLIYFQGNSAPDKSGLPSDRFSAERTGGSVSTLTIQRTQQEDSAVYLCASSLGGYNEKLFFGSGTQLSVL.

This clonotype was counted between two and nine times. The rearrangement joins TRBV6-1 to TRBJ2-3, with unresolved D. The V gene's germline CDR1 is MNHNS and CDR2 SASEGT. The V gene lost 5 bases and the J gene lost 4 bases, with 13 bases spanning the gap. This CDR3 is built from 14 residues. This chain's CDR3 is CASSYAGSPDTQYF. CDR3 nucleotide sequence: TGTGCCAGCAGTTATGCCGGCAGCCCAGATACGCAGTATTTT.

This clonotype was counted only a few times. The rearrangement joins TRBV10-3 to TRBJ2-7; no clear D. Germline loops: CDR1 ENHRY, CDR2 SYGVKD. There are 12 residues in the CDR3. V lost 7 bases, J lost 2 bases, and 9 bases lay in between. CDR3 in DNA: TGTGCCATCAAAGGGTCTGCCTACGAGCAGTACTTC. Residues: CAIKGSAYEQYF.

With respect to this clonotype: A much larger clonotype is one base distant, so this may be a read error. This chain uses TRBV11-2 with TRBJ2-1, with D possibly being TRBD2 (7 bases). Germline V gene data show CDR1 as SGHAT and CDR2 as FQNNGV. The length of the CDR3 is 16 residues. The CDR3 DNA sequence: TGTGTCAGCAGCTCGACGGGGGCGGGACTATACAATGAGCAGTTCTTC. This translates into CVSSSTGAGLYNEQFF.

The CDR3 nucleotides read TGCGCCAGCAGCTTGGTGAGGGGATGCGGCAGGGGGATGTTTAGCAATCAGCCCCAGCATTTT. It yields the protein CASSLVRGCGRGMFSNQPQHF. This chain uses TRBV5-1 with TRBJ1-5, with 7 positions matching TRBD1. Germline lookup yields CDR1 SGHRS and CDR2 YFSETQ. The CDR3 covers 21 residues. Germline trimming cut 0 bases from V and 0 bases from J; bases unmatched to any gene: 18.

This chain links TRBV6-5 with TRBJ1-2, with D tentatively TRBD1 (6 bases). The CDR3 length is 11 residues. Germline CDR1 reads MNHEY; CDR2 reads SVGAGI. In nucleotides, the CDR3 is TGTGTCAGTTTACAGGGCTGGCTCTACACCTTC. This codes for CVSLQGWLYTF.

The CDR3 reads CASSSLAGGSKRDNEQFF. The DNA for the CDR3 is TGTGCCAGCAGCTCCCTAGCGGGGGGGTCCAAGAGGGACAATGAGCAGTTCTTC. The chain combines TRBV7-6 with TRBJ2-1; 12 positions match TRBD2. Germline V gives CDR1 SGHVS, CDR2 FNYEAQ. V was clipped by 4 bases and J by 5 bases; unmatched bases: 12. This CDR3 comprises 18 residues.

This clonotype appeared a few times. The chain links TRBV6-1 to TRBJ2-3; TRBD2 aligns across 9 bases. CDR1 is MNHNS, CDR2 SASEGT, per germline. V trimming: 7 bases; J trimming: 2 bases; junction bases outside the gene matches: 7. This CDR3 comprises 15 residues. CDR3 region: CASTLSGGTTDTQYF. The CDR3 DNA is TGTGCCAGCACCCTCAGCGGGGGGACCACAGATACGCAGTATTTT.

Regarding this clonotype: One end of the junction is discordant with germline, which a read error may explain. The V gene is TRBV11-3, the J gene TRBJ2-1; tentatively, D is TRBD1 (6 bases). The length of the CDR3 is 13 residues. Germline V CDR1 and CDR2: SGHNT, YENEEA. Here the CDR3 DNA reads TGTGTCAGCAGGGGCAGGGAGAACAATGAGCAGTTCTTC. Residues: CVSRGRENNEQFF.

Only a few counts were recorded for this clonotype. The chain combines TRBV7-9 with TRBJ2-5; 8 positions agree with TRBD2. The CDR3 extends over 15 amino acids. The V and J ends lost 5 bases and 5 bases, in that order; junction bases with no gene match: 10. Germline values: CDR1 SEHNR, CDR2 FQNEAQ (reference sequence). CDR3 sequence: CASSTTGTSFETQYF. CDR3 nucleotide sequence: TGTGCCAGCAGCACCACCGGGACTAGTTTTGAGACCCAGTACTTC.

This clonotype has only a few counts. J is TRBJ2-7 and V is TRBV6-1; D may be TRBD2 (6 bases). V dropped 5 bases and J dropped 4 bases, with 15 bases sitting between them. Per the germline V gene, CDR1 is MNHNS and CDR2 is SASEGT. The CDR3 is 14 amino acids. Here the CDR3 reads CASSIRESSYEQYV. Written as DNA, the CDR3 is TGTGCCAGCAGTATCCGGGAGTCAAGTTACGAGCAGTACGTC.

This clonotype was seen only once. The CDR3 here is CASSLFTGRPYEQYF. DNA of the CDR3: TGTGCCAGCAGCTTGTTTACAGGGCGCCCCTACGAGCAGTACTTC. The rearrangement uses TRBV5-6 and TRBJ2-7; the D gene is possibly TRBD1 (6 bases). Trimming cost V 1 base and J 2 bases, with 13 bases left between them. Germline V lookup: CDR1 SGHDT, CDR2 YYEEEE. The CDR3 extends over 15 amino acids.